This T cell receptor beta chain is from a study of molecular identifiers for immune sequencing clone quantification. Using its own MiXCR run on the PCR reads, TCRdb lists one record per CDR3 protein. The profile covers 400,000 to 600,000 distinct CDR3 sequences, with about a fifth appearing a single time and under 0.85% taken by the ten largest. The CDR3 extends over 16 amino acids. Germline CDR1 MNHEY, CDR2 SVGEGT. About this clonotype itself: At one end the junction does not follow the germline gene, possibly because of a read error.

The TCR comes from a human donor in good health. Some libraries in this study had Jurkat cell RNA spiked in. Sequencing input: naive CD8+ T cells from blood, with Jurkat cell RNA spiked in. Subset indicated: FACS-sorted CD8+CD4-CCR7+CD45RA+ naive T cells. V and J are TRBV6-2 or TRBV6-3 and TRBJ1-5, with D unresolved. CDR3 nucleotides: TGTGTCAGCAGTTACTCCGCGGCGGGGAGGAATCAGCCCCAGCATTTT. It encodes CVSSYSAAGRNQPQHF.